The rows below give T cell receptor beta chains drawn from one sample of a study of blood T cell repertoires in COVID-19. Assay used: immunoSEQ multiplex PCR; TCRdb lists only in-frame clones, some missing. The sample includes 85,000 to 130,000 clones, around four fifths of them seen just once. Source material: peripheral blood. These receptors came from a man aged 55-75 years with acute or convalescent COVID-19. Both conserved end residues are part of each CDR3. A D gene is named only where the DNA matches it firmly. Size values are once, few and many counts, or a class for expanded clones, and some rows have none.

size	V	J	D	DNA	CDR3
NA	TRBV6-5	TRBJ2-5	NA	TGTGCCAGCAACGAAGGGGGGACAGTTGGTGAGACCCAGTACTTC	CASNEGGTVGETQYF
NA	TRBV7-6	TRBJ1-1	NA	TGTGCCAGCAGCTTAGAGGCAGGAGGGAACACTGAAGCTTTCTTT	CASSLEAGGNTEAFF
NA	TRBV10-1	TRBJ2-3	NA	TGCGCCAGCAGTGAGTCGAAGGCAGGGATCGCAGATACGCAGTATTTT	CASSESKAGIADTQYF
NA	TRBV6-2/TRBV6-3	TRBJ1-4	NA	TGTGCCAGCAGTTTCGACCGGGAGAAGGGATATGAAAAACTGTTTTTT	CASSFDREKGYEKLFF
few	TRBV15	TRBJ2-7	TRBD1	TGTGCCACCAGCAGAGGCCCTACAGGGGTTACCACCTACGAGCAGTACTTC	CATSRGPTGVTTYEQYF
NA	TRBV28	TRBJ2-3	TRBD2	TGTGCCAGCGGGACTAGCGGGAGAGATACGCAGTATTTT	CASGTSGRDTQYF
few	TRBV7-7	TRBJ2-2	NA	TGTGCTAGCAGCTTATTCGGACAAAACACCGGGGAGCTGTTTTTT	CASSLFGQNTGELFF
NA	TRBV15	TRBJ1-6	NA	TGTGCCACCAGCAGTTTAAATTCACCCCTCCACTTT	CATSSLNSPLHF
NA	TRBV11-3	TRBJ2-1	TRBD1	TGTGCCACCTCCCCGGACAGGGGGCCGAGCTCCTACAATGAGCAGTTCTTC	CATSPDRGPSSYNEQFF
NA	TRBV4-3	TRBJ1-1	NA	TGCGCCAGCAGCCAAGAGTGGGGGGTGGGCACTGAAGCTTTCTTT	CASSQEWGVGTEAFF
NA	TRBV7-9	TRBJ1-5	TRBD1	TGTGCCAGCAGCTCCGGGACAGGACATCAGCCCCAGCATTTT	CASSSGTGHQPQHF
NA	TRBV4-1	TRBJ2-1	TRBD2	TGCGCCAGCAGCCTCGGACTAGCGGGAGCCATCAATGAGCAGTTCTTC	CASSLGLAGAINEQFF
NA	TRBV5-6	TRBJ1-2	TRBD1	TGTGCCAGCAGCTACGGGACAGACGTGGCCTATGGCTACACCTTC	CASSYGTDVAYGYTF
NA	TRBV12-5	TRBJ1-6	TRBD1	TGTGCTAGTGGTTTGGTACGGGGGACAGGGAACAATTCACCCCTCCACTTT	CASGLVRGTGNNSPLHF
NA	TRBV3-1/TRBV3-2	TRBJ1-1	NA	TGTGCCAGCAGCCGCCGGGGTCGGAACACTGAAGCTTTCTTT	CASSRRGRNTEAFF
NA	TRBV19	TRBJ2-1	NA	TGTGCCAGTAGTCTCTCCTACAATGAGCAGTTCTTC	CASSLSYNEQFF
few	TRBV10-3	TRBJ2-4	TRBD2	TGTGCCATCAGTGAGCTTGGACTAGAAAACATTCAGTACTTC	CAISELGLENIQYF
NA	TRBV5-5	TRBJ1-5	NA	TGTGCCAGCAGCTTGACAGGGAAATTTGAGCCCCAGCATTTT	CASSLTGKFEPQHF
NA	TRBV6-5	TRBJ1-2	NA	TGTGCCAGCAGTTACCAGGACAGCCCGTCCTATGGCTACACCTTC	CASSYQDSPSYGYTF
NA	TRBV28	TRBJ2-7	NA	TGTGCCAGCACCAGGCCCCCGAGGGACGAGCAGTACTTC	CASTRPPRDEQYF
NA	TRBV11-3	TRBJ2-4	NA	TGTGCCAGCAGCTTATTCGGGGAGGCCAAAAACATTCAGTACTTC	CASSLFGEAKNIQYF
many	TRBV19	TRBJ2-2	NA	TGTGCCAGTAGTCCTCAGGGGCTAGGCACCGGGGAGCTGTTTTTT	CASSPQGLGTGELFF
NA	TRBV6-4	TRBJ2-3	NA	TGTGCCAGCAGCGCACAGAGCACAGATACGCAGTATTTT	CASSAQSTDTQYF
NA	TRBV5-4	TRBJ1-2	NA	TGTGCCAGCAGCCCAAATTCGGACAGCCTCTATGGCTACACCTTC	CASSPNSDSLYGYTF
NA	TRBV6-5	TRBJ1-6	TRBD1	TGTGCCAGCAGGGACAGGGAAGCCTATAATTCACCCCTCCACTTT	CASRDREAYNSPLHF
NA	TRBV6-5	TRBJ2-7	TRBD1	TGTGCCAGCAGATCGAGGACAGGGGAGTTCGAGCAGTACTTC	CASRSRTGEFEQYF
NA	TRBV6-5	TRBJ2-7	NA	TGTGCCAGCAGTCAAAAACAGGGTCTACCCTACGAGCAGTACTTC	CASSQKQGLPYEQYF
NA	TRBV28	TRBJ2-1	NA	TGTGCCAGCAGTTTGGCAGGGTCCAATGAGCAGTTCTTC	CASSLAGSNEQFF
NA	TRBV28	TRBJ2-2	TRBD2	TGTGCCAGCAGTTCTATAGCGGGAGGGCCGGGCACCGGGGAGCTGTTTTTT	CASSSIAGGPGTGELFF
NA	TRBV5-1	TRBJ1-4	NA	TGCGCCAGCAGCCGGAGGGGCGGTAATGAAAAACTGTTTTTT	CASSRRGGNEKLFF
NA	TRBV10-3	TRBJ1-3	NA	TGTGCCATCTCTGACGGGGTCTATGGAAACACCATATATTTT	CAISDGVYGNTIYF
NA	TRBV27	TRBJ1-6	NA	TGTGCCAGCAGCCAGGGGACGCAAGATTCACCCCTCCACTTT	CASSQGTQDSPLHF
many	TRBV10-1	TRBJ2-7	NA	TGCGCCAGCGGTGATGGACAGACCTACGAGCAGTACTTC	CASGDGQTYEQYF
NA	TRBV3-1/TRBV3-2	TRBJ1-5	NA	TGTGCCAGCAGCCAAGGGTCAGTTGGCAATCAGCCCCAGCATTTT	CASSQGSVGNQPQHF
NA	TRBV28	TRBJ2-6	NA	TGTGCCAGCACCCTACTACAGGGAAGCTCTGGGGCCAACGTCCTGACTTTC	CASTLLQGSSGANVLTF
NA	TRBV28	TRBJ2-1	TRBD2	TGTGCCGTCACCCCCCGGACTAGCGGGAGTTACAATGAGCAGTTCTTC	CAVTPRTSGSYNEQFF
NA	TRBV30	TRBJ2-4	NA	TGTGCCCTGGATTTAGGAGGAGCCAAAAACATTCAGTACTTC	CALDLGGAKNIQYF
NA	TRBV28	TRBJ2-7	TRBD1	TGTGCCAGCAGTGTTCCGGGACAGGGGGCGGGCTACGAGCAGTACTTC	CASSVPGQGAGYEQYF
NA	TRBV5-1	TRBJ2-5	NA	TGCGCCAGCAGCTTGGACAGCACACAAGAGACCCAGTACTTC	CASSLDSTQETQYF
NA	TRBV7-8	TRBJ1-2	TRBD1	TGTGCCAGCCATAACGGACAGGGAGGAGGCTACACCTTC	CASHNGQGGGYTF
NA	TRBV11-3	TRBJ2-1	NA	TGTGCCAGCAGCTCCCGGGGGACTGAGCAGTTCTTC	CASSSRGTEQFF
NA	TRBV29-1	TRBJ2-3	NA	TGCAGCGGCGGGCGGGGGCGGACAGATACGCAGTATTTT	CSGGRGRTDTQYF
NA	TRBV7-9	TRBJ1-6	TRBD1	TGTGCCTCGGGGGGACAGGGTGATTCACCCCTCCACTTT	CASGGQGDSPLHF
NA	TRBV7-6	TRBJ2-3	TRBD1	TGTGCCAGCAGCGGGGGGACAGGGACCACAGATACGCAGTATTTT	CASSGGTGTTDTQYF
NA	TRBV28	TRBJ1-1	NA	TGTGCCAGCAGTTACCCCAGGGATGGCACTGAAGCTTTCTTT	CASSYPRDGTEAFF
once	TRBV19	TRBJ2-5	NA	TGTGCCAGTAGTGGCGGCGGTACAATACAAGAGACCCAGTACTTC	CASSGGGTIQETQYF
NA	TRBV7-9	TRBJ2-1	TRBD2	TGTGCCAGCAGTGATAAGGGGACTAGCGGGAGGTTTTACAATGAGCAGTTCTTC	CASSDKGTSGRFYNEQFF